This T cell receptor beta chain derives from a study of CD8+CD57+ T cells in acquired aplastic anemia. TCR beta VDJ and CDR3 profiling used genomic DNA as template. TCRdb reanalysed the reads using MiXCR and keeps one entry per CDR3 protein. Found here are about 160,000 distinct CDR3 sequences, 71% of them singletons; the top ten hold approximately 48%. In its sample, this clonotype was seen once. Its antigen is not identified. In patients chosen for sequencing, flow cytometry had shown CD8+CD57+ cell expansion. Each patient carried a diagnosis of severe acquired aplastic anemia. General study results and limits: Patients shared 25 to 35 CD8+ CDR3 sequences with controls. No significant patient-versus-control difference appeared in CD8+ Simpson's diversity.

The source of this sequence is a human donor with aplastic anemia. Sequenced sample: sorted CD4+, CD8+, or CD8+CD57+ T cells (not recorded which) from PBMCs.

CDR3 nucleotides: TGTGCCAGCAGCCCTGGACAGGGGAGCACTGAAGCTTTCTTT. Translation gives CASSPGQGSTEAFF. The gene calls are TRBV7-6 and TRBJ1-1; 9 bases are shared with TRBD1. Germline CDR1 reads SGHVS; CDR2 reads FNYEAQ. V lost 5 bases and J lost 4; bases outside the gene matches: 5. The CDR3 runs 14 residues.